These 16 T cell receptor beta chains originate from one sample sequenced in a study of tumor-infiltrating lymphocytes in oesophageal squamous cell carcinoma listed by TCRdb under 2016. Library preparation was by PCR. For sequencing, an Illumina HiSeq 2000 was employed. Through fastp at Q25 and MiXCR, TCRdb rebuilt clones from the public reads, retaining in-frame beta chains. A single entry per CDR3 protein holds the most common genes and DNA from its merged rows. The table for this sample lists fewer than 20,000 distinct CDR3 sequences; about 42% of them were counted only once. Roughly a sixth of the sample belongs to the ten largest clones. Material for sequencing was normal esophageal tissue next to the tumor. The receptors originated from a female donor with esophageal squamous cell carcinoma.

Details on this clonotype: This CDR3 is missing its conserved last phenylalanine or tryptophan, likely due to a read error. The DNA is omitted, as the CDR3 cannot be located on it reliably, and the CDR3 follows TCRdb's listing. The rearrangement links TRBV11-2 to TRBJ2-4; TRBD1 is taken as the D call from the table, unchecked against the DNA. The CDR3 length equals 8 residues, ends included. Germline assignment: CDR1 SGHAT and CDR2 FQNNGV. CDR3 amino acids: CASSGRRA.

The rearrangement links TRBV7-3 to TRBJ2-1; 7 nucleotides match TRBD2. Germline CDR1 SGHTA, CDR2 FQGTGA. The CDR3 has 14 residues. V lost 2 bases to trimming and J lost 6 bases; unmatched junction nucleotides: 4. CDR3 bases: TGTGCCAGCAGCTTAGGGGGACTAAGCAATGAGCAGTTCTTC. Its protein is CASSLGGLSNEQFF.

This chain uses TRBV11-1 with TRBJ2-2, with 10 positions matching TRBD1. The germline gives CDR1 SGHAT, CDR2 FQDESV (reference sequence). J was trimmed by 0 bases and V by 4 bases; bases with no gene match: 2. The CDR3 runs 16 residues. DNA of the CDR3: TGTGCCAGCAGCTCCGGGACAGGGGCGAACACCGGGGAGCTGTTTTTT. Its protein product is CASSSGTGANTGELFF.

V is TRBV7-3 and J is TRBJ2-3; TRBD2 aligns across 12 bases. The better agreement between TRBJ2-5 and the DNA end casts doubt on the J call. The germline V gene encodes CDR1 SGHTA and CDR2 FQGTGA. CDR3 size: 15 residues. This CDR3 is CASSRGLAGIETQYF. The DNA of the CDR3 is TGTGCCAGCAGCCGAGGACTAGCGGGAATTGAGACCCAGTACTTC.

This clonotype was counted at least ten times. The CDR3 sequence: CASSPGLAGGVGDTQYF. CDR3 nucleotide sequence: TGTGCCAGCAGCCCCGGACTAGCGGGAGGCGTCGGAGATACGCAGTATTTT. The chain recombines TRBV5-8 with TRBJ2-3, with 14 bases aligning to TRBD2. The germline V gene encodes CDR1 SGHTS and CDR2 YDEGEE. The V gene end was trimmed by 4 bases and the J gene end by 5 bases; junction bases not matched to a gene: 9. The CDR3 runs to 17 residues. The full variable domain, rest sourced from reference TRBV5-8 and TRBJ2-3, is EAGVTQSPTHLIKTRGQQATLRCSPISGHTSVYWYQQALGLGLQFLLWYDEGEERNRGNFPPRFSGRQFPNYSSELNVNALELEDSALYLCASSPGLAGGVGDTQYFGPGTRLTVL.

This clonotype was seen many times. The rearrangement links TRBV18 to TRBJ2-1, with a weak D call TRBD1 (8 bases). The CDR3 runs 15 residues. Trimming pared 4 bases from V and 4 bases from J, leaving 14 bases between. Germline V gene lookup returns CDR1 KGHSH and CDR2 LQKENI. The CDR3 here is CASSREGQDYNEQFF. In DNA, the CDR3 is TGTGCCAGCTCACGGGAGGGACAGGATTACAATGAGCAGTTCTTC.

This clonotype occurred a few times. The chain joins TRBV6-1 to TRBJ2-3; 8 nucleotides agree with TRBD1. Germline CDR1 is MNHNS and CDR2 is SASEGT. CDR3 length equals 14 residues. The trim removed 5 bases at V and 0 bases at J, leaving 1 base unmatched. This CDR3 is CASSRTGSTDTQYF. In DNA, the CDR3 is TGTGCCAGCAGTCGGACAGGGAGCACAGATACGCAGTATTTT.

The chain joins TRBV18 to TRBJ2-2; maybe TRBD2 (6 bases). The CDR3 contains 20 residues. CDR1 and CDR2 (germline): KGHSH, LQKENI. V was shortened by 0 bases and J by 0 bases, with 20 bases between the two germline ends. The CDR3 DNA reads TGTGCCAGCTCACCACCGAATAGCCGGGCGGGGCCTACGAACACCGGGGAGCTGTTTTTT. This gives the protein CASSPPNSRAGPTNTGELFF. Filled out from reference TRBV18 and TRBJ2-2, the complete variable domain reads NAGVMQNPRHLVRRRGQEARLRCSPMKGHSHVYWYRQLPEEGLKFMVYLQKENIIDESGMPKERFSAEFPKEGPSILRIQQVVRGDSAAYFCASSPPNSRAGPTNTGELFFGEGSRLTVL.

Comments on this clonotype: This sequence may be a read error, since a much larger clone differs from it by one base. The V gene is TRBV5-4, the J gene TRBJ2-3; TRBD2 might be the D (5 bases). The tail of the sequence fits TRBJ2-7 better, so the J call may be wrong. The CDR3 totals 14 residues. CDR1 and CDR2 (germline): SGHNT, YYREEE (reference sequence). The CDR3, as DNA: TGTGCCAGCAGCTTAGTCACGGGAAGCAATGAGCAGTACTTC. It specifies CASSLVTGSNEQYF.

The gene calls are TRBV7-2 and TRBJ2-1; the D gene could be TRBD1 or TRBD2 (6 bases each). The tail of the sequence fits TRBJ2-5 better, so the J call may be wrong. Germline CDR1 and CDR2: SGHTA and FQGNSA. The CDR3 loop spans 18 amino acids. DNA for the CDR3: TGTGCCAGCCTACCTGGCCGGGGGCTAGCGAGGAGAGGAGAGACCCAGTACTTC. This gives the protein CASLPGRGLARRGETQYF.

The chain couples TRBV5-6 to TRBJ1-2; 9 nucleotides align to TRBD1. The trim removed 5 bases at V and 3 bases at J, leaving 8 bases unmatched. Germline V gene lookup returns CDR1 SGHDT and CDR2 YYEEEE. The CDR3 loop spans 15 amino acids. The CDR3 coding sequence is TGTGCCAGCAGGTTAGGACAGGGGAGAGACTATGGCTACACCTTC. Translation: CASRLGQGRDYGYTF.

There are a few counts of this clonotype. The V gene is TRBV7-3, the J gene TRBJ2-7; 8 bases line up with TRBD2. The J call may be mistaken, given a closer DNA end match to TRBJ2-1. This CDR3 comprises 15 residues. CDR1 SGHTA and CDR2 FQGTGA come from the germline V gene. The CDR3 reads CASSPAAGVGNEQFF. The CDR3 coding sequence is TGTGCCAGCAGCCCGGCAGCGGGAGTTGGGAATGAGCAGTTCTTC.

The rearrangement uses TRBV6-2 or TRBV6-3 and TRBJ2-1; 15 nucleotides align to TRBD2. The germline gives CDR1 MNHEY, CDR2 SVGEGT. The V segment lost 7 bases and the J segment 10 bases; nucleotides outside the gene matches: 17. The CDR3 runs to 18 residues. CDR3 in amino acids: CASTDGLAGGPGVYEQFF. CDR3 DNA sequence: TGTGCCAGCACCGATGGACTAGCGGGAGGGCCAGGGGTCTACGAGCAGTTCTTC.

The chain has TRBV11-3 and TRBJ2-5; TRBD1 agrees at 7 bases. The J call may be wrong; the DNA end is better matched by TRBJ2-1. The germline V gene encodes CDR1 SGHNT and CDR2 YENEEA. CDR3 length: 15 residues. The DNA for the CDR3 is TGTGCCAGCAGCTTAGCCGGGACAGCCTACAATGAGCAGTTCTTC. This encodes CASSLAGTAYNEQFF.

This clonotype was seen repeatedly, ten times or more. This chain links TRBV10-2 with TRBJ2-7; the D call may be TRBD1 or TRBD2 (5 bases each). CDR1 and CDR2 from the germline V gene are WSHSY and SAAADI. The V and J ends lost 2 bases and 3 bases respectively, with 11 bases between them. The CDR3 is 14 amino acids. The CDR3 here is CASSEPGPHYEQYF. The CDR3 nucleotides read TGCGCCAGCAGTGAGCCGGGACCGCACTACGAGCAGTACTTC.

This rearrangement joins TRBV7-9 to TRBJ2-1; 9 nucleotides align to TRBD1. CDR1 SEHNR and CDR2 FQNEAQ come from the germline V gene (reference sequence). The J segment lost 7 bases and the V segment lost 4 bases, leaving 11 bases of the junction unmatched. The CDR3 extends over 16 amino acids. In DNA, the CDR3 is TGTGCCAGCAGCTCACGACGACAGGGGGATAGGAATGAGCAGTTCTTC. Translating it yields CASSSRRQGDRNEQFF. Full variable domain (missing parts from reference TRBV7-9 and TRBJ2-1): DTGVSQNPRHKITKRGQNVTFRCDPISEHNRLYWYRQTLGQGPEFLTYFQNEAQLEKSRLLSDRFSAERPKGSFSTLEIQRTEQGDSAMYLCASSSRRQGDRNEQFFGPGTRLTVL.